A few counts support the clone carrying this T cell receptor beta chain. The source of the sample is a study of blood T cells in healthy people across ages. Primers used in a second PCR of roughly 6 to 12 cycles were a sample-barcoded 5' primer and a J-beta primer mix. TCRdb passed the 5' RACE reads through MiXCR, listing each CDR3 protein once. The data contain 1.5 million or so distinct CDR3 sequences, approximately 42% of them singletons. The CDR3 totals 15 residues. The germline gives CDR1 SGHVS, CDR2 FQNEAQ. The V gene end was trimmed by 1 base and the J gene end by 2 bases; junction bases not matched to a gene: 1.

This clonotype originated in a woman younger than 35 in good health. The chain is built from TRBV7-8 and TRBJ2-3; TRBD1 aligns across 9 bases. The specimen sequenced was blood. CDR3 protein: CASSLGTGDTDTQYF. CDR3 nucleotides: TGTGCCAGCAGCTTAGGGACAGGGGACACAGATACGCAGTATTTT.